This T cell receptor beta chain was sequenced in a study of spatial heterogeneity in lung cancer. Looking at the study overall: The study consistently detected more beta-chain than alpha-chain sequences. In raw reads, more than 9.5 appearances on average were recorded for each unique TCR and UMI combination.

Time point of the sample: sample taken at primary tumor resection. Unsorted whole RNA samples from tumor, nontumor lung or frozen PBMC were sequenced. The donors were 72 patients with non-small cell lung cancer that was early-stage and untreated. Trimming stripped 4 bases from V and 10 bases from J, with 11 bases between. This CDR3 has 12 residues. Germline V CDR1 and CDR2: SGHAT, FQDESV (reference sequence). This clonotype is large. Single TCR cDNA molecules each had their own unique molecular identifier. TCRdb passed the 5' RACE reads through MiXCR, listing each CDR3 protein once. This table has more than 5,000 distinct CDR3 sequences, around 12% appearing once.

This sequence joins TRBV11-1 and TRBJ2-1; D call uncertain. The sample consisted of normal lung tissue next to the tumor, taken at surgery. The TCR comes from a male donor with early-stage non-small cell lung cancer. The DNA for the CDR3 is TGTGCCAGCAGCTACGAAAAGCCGGAGCAGTTCTTC. As protein: CASSYEKPEQFF.